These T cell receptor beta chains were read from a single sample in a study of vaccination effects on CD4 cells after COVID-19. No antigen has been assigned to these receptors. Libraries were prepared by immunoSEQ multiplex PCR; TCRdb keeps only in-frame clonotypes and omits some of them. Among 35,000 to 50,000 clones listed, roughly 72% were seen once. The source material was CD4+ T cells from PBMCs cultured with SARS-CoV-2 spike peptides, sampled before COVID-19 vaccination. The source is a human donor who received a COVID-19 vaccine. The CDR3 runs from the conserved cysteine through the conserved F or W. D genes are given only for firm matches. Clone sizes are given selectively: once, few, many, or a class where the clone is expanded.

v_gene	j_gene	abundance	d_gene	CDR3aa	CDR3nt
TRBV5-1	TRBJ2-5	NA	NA	CASSLGQNQETQYF	TGCGCCAGCAGCTTGGGACAGAACCAAGAGACCCAGTACTTC
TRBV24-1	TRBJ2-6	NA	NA	CATSDSLTASSGANVLTF	TGTGCCACCAGTGATTCCCTGACAGCGAGCTCTGGGGCCAACGTCCTGACTTTC
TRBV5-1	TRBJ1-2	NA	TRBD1	CASGTGQNYGYTF	TGCGCCAGCGGGACAGGCCAGAACTATGGCTACACCTTC
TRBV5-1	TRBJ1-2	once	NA	CASSSDLNYGYTF	TGCGCCAGCAGTTCCGACCTCAACTATGGCTACACCTTC
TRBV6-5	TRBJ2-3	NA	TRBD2	CASQLARDADTQYF	TGTGCCAGTCAACTAGCGCGGGATGCAGATACGCAGTATTTT
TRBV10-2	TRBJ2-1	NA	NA	CASSLAFRLDEQFF	TGCGCCAGCAGTCTAGCGTTTAGGCTCGATGAGCAGTTCTTC
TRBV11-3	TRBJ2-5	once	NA	CASSRSGTQETQYF	TGTGCCAGCAGCCGGTCAGGCACCCAAGAGACCCAGTACTTC
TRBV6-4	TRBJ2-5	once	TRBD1	CASSDSTGEQETQYF	TGTGCCAGCAGTGACTCTACAGGGGAGCAAGAGACCCAGTACTTC
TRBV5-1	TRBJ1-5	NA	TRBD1	CASSLEGAGNQPQHF	TGCGCCAGCAGCTTGGAGGGGGCGGGCAATCAGCCCCAGCATTTT
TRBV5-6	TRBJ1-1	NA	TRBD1	CASSVQGIGTEAFF	TGTGCCAGCAGCGTACAGGGGATCGGCACTGAAGCTTTCTTT
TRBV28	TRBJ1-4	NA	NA	CASSNSEKLFF	TGTGCCAGCAGTAACTCTGAAAAACTGTTTTTT
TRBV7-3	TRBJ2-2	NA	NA	CASSLMGNTGELFF	TGTGCCAGCAGCTTAATGGGGAACACCGGGGAGCTGTTTTTT
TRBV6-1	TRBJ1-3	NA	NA	CASTRDLSGNTIYF	TGTGCCAGCACCAGGGACTTATCTGGAAACACCATATATTTT
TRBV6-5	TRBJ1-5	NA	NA	CASSGQYSNQPQHF	TGTGCCAGCAGCGGACAGTATAGCAATCAGCCCCAGCATTTT
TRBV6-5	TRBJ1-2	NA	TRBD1	CASRIDRGIDGYTF	TGTGCCAGCAGGATAGACAGGGGAATCGATGGCTACACCTTC
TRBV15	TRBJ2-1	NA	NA	CATSRDTMASEQFF	TGTGCCACCAGCAGAGATACAATGGCGTCTGAGCAGTTCTTC
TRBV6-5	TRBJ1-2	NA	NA	CASRGGAGRDYGYTF	TGTGCCAGCAGGGGGGGGGCAGGAAGAGACTATGGCTACACCTTC
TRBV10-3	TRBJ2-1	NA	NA	CAISGASEGEQFF	TGTGCCATCAGTGGTGCTAGCGAAGGTGAGCAGTTCTTC
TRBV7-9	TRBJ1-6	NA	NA	CATRTGFYNSPLHF	TGTGCCACCCGAACCGGGTTTTATAATTCACCCCTCCACTTT
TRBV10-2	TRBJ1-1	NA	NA	CASSATGNTEAFF	TGCGCCAGCAGCGCAACAGGGAACACTGAAGCTTTCTTT
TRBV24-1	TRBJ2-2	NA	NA	CATRRDTGELFF	TGTGCCACCAGGAGGGACACCGGGGAGCTGTTTTTT
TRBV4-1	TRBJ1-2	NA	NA	CASSQVAGVLTGYTF	TGCGCCAGCAGCCAAGTCGCAGGGGTTCTTACGGGCTACACCTTC
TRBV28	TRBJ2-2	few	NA	CASSSIGELFF	TGTGCCAGCAGTTCTATCGGGGAGCTGTTTTTT
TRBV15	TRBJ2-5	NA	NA	CATSRTGAETQYF	TGTGCCACCAGCCGGACCGGGGCGGAGACCCAGTACTTC
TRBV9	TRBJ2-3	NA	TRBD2	CASSVGLAGADTQYF	TGTGCCAGCAGCGTAGGCTTAGCGGGGGCCGATACGCAGTATTTT
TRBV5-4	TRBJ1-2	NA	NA	CASSLDGATWAGYTF	TGTGCCAGCAGCTTGGATGGGGCCACCTGGGCTGGCTACACCTTC
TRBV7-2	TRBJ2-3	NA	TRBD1	CASGQGTDTQYF	TGTGCCTCCGGACAGGGGACAGATACGCAGTATTTT
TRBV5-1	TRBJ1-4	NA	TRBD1	CASSLPRGVTNEKLFF	TGCGCCAGCAGCTTACCCAGGGGGGTAACTAATGAAAAACTGTTTTTT
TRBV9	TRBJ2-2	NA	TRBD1	CASSPHPGQGAPGELFF	TGTGCCAGCAGCCCCCATCCCGGGCAGGGGGCTCCCGGGGAGCTGTTTTTT
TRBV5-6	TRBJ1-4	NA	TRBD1	CASSDRVEEKLFF	TGTGCCAGCAGTGACAGGGTAGAGGAAAAACTGTTTTTT
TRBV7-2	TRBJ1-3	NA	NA	CASSPSRDTTIYF	TGTGCCAGCAGCCCATCTCGGGACACCACCATATATTTT
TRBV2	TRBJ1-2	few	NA	CASSLRPDGYTF	TGTGCCAGCAGTCTCCGACCGGATGGCTACACCTTC
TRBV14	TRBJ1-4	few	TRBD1	CASSQGQAIATNEKLFF	TGTGCCAGCAGCCAGGGACAGGCGATTGCAACTAATGAAAAACTGTTTTTT
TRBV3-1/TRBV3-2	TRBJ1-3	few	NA	CASSQVRAGTIYF	TGTGCCAGCAGCCAAGTCAGGGCTGGCACCATATATTTT
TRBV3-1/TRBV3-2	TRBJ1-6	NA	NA	CASSQKRATYNSPLHF	TGTGCCAGCAGCCAGAAGAGGGCTACCTATAATTCACCCCTCCACTTT
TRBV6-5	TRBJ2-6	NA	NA	CASGLQGAGANVLTF	TGTGCCAGCGGACTACAGGGCGCTGGGGCCAACGTCCTGACTTTC
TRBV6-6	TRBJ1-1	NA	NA	CASSYSRNTEAFF	TGTGCCAGCAGTTACTCGAGGAACACTGAAGCTTTCTTT
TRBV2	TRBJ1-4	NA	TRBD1	CASILDRVGEKLFF	TGTGCCAGCATCTTGGACAGGGTAGGGGAAAAACTGTTTTTT
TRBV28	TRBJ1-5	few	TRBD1	CASRDRGGRDNQPQHF	TGTGCCAGCCGGGACAGGGGCGGCCGGGACAATCAGCCCCAGCATTTT
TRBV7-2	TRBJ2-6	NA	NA	CASSLGGGANVLTF	TGTGCCAGCAGCTTGGGGGGTGGGGCCAACGTCCTGACTTTC
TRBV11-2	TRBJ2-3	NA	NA	CASSPRLEPGTDTQYF	TGTGCCAGCAGCCCGAGACTGGAGCCGGGCACAGATACGCAGTATTTT
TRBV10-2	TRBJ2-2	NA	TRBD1	CASTGGTGVTWELFF	TGCGCCAGCACCGGCGGGACAGGGGTTACCTGGGAGCTGTTTTTT
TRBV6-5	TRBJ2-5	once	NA	CASNGATRAATQYF	TGTGCCAGCAATGGGGCCACCCGCGCGGCGACCCAGTACTTC